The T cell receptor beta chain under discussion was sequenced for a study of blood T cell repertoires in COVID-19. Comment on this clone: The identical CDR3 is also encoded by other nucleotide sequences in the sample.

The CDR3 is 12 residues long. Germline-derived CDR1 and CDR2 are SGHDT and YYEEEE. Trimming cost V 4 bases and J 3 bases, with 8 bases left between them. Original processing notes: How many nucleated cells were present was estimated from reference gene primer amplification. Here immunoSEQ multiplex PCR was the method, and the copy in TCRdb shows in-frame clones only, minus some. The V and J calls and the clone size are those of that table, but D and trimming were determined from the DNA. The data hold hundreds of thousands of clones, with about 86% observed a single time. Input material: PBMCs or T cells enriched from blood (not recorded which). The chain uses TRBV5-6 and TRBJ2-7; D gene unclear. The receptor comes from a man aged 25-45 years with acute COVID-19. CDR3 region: CASSKPGYEQYV. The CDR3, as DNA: TGTGCCAGCAGCAAACCAGGCTACGAGCAGTACGTC.